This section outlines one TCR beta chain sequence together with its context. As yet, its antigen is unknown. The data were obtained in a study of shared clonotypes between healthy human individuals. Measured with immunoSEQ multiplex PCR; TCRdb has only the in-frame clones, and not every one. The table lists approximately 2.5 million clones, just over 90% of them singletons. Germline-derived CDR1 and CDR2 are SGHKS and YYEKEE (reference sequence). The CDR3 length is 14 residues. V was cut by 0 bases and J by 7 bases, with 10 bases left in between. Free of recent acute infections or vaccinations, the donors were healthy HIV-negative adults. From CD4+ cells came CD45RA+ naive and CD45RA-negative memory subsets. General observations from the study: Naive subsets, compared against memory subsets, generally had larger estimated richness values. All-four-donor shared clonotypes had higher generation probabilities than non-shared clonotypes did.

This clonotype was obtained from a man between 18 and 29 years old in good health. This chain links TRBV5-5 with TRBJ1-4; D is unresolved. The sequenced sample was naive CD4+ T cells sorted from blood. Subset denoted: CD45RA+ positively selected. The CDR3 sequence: CASSLEPGGEKLFF. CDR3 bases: TGTGCCAGCAGCTTGGAGCCCGGTGGTGAAAAACTGTTTTTT. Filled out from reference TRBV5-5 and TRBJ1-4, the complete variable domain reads DAGVTQSPTHLIKTRGQQVTLRCSPISGHKSVSWYQQVLGQGPQFIFQYYEKEERGRGNFPDRFSARQFPNYSSELNVNALLLGDSALYLCASSLEPGGEKLFFGSGTQLSVL.